This passage covers 31 T cell receptor beta chains from one sample sequenced in a study of T cells after yellow fever vaccination. TCRdb independently ran MiXCR on the 5' RACE reads; one entry per CDR3 protein. The sample contains 300,000 or so distinct CDR3 sequences, about an eighth of which appear only once. Sequenced here: CD4+ T cells sorted from PBMCs, sampled 45 days after the yellow fever booster vaccination. The receptors stem from a young man who received the YFV17D yellow fever vaccine.

This clonotype occurred a few times. The rearrangement links TRBV7-2 to TRBJ2-7; 11 bases are shared with TRBD2. The germline CDR1 and CDR2 sequences are SGHTA and FQGNSA. Germline trimming cut 1 base from V and 3 bases from J; bases unmatched to any gene: 2. The CDR3 has 15 residues. The CDR3 DNA reads as TGTGCCAGCAGCTTAGTGACTAGCGGGGACTACGAGCAGTACTTC. This encodes CASSLVTSGDYEQYF.

The chain is built from TRBV4-3 and TRBJ1-4, with D perhaps TRBD1 (5 bases). Germline loops: CDR1 LGHNA, CDR2 YSLEER. Trimming stripped 4 bases from V and 7 bases from J, with 13 bases between. The CDR3 totals 14 residues. For the CDR3, the DNA is TGCGCCAGCAGCCTTAGAGGGGTTAGTGAAAAACTGTTTTTT. It is translated as CASSLRGVSEKLFF.

The CDR3 sequence is CASSGTSGSKNEQYF. The CDR3 coding sequence is TGTGCCAGCAGCGGGACTAGCGGGAGTAAAAACGAGCAGTACTTC. The chain links TRBV3-1 to TRBJ2-7, with 14 bases fitting TRBD2. Germline values: CDR1 LGHDT, CDR2 YNNKEL (reference sequence). The CDR3 has 15 residues. V gave up 5 bases and J gave up 5 bases; unmatched junction bases: 5.

This clonotype has just a few counts. The V call is TRBV10-3, the J call TRBJ2-7; D call uncertain. The CDR3 spans 14 residues. V lost 0 bases and J 1 base, leaving 7 bases between the germline ends. Germline V gene sequence: CDR1 ENHRY, CDR2 SYGVKD. CDR3 nucleotide sequence: TGTGCCATCAGTGAGTCCGTCCCGTCCTACGAGCAGTACTTC. Translation gives CAISESVPSYEQYF.

This clonotype appeared many times. CDR3 residues: CASSLAPQGLYGYTF. CDR3 sequence (DNA): TGTGCCAGCAGCTTAGCCCCCCAGGGTTTATACGGCTACACCTTC. The V gene is TRBV28, the J gene TRBJ1-2, with D perhaps matching TRBD1 (5 bases). CDR1 MDHEN and CDR2 SYDVKM come from the germline V gene. The CDR3 has 15 amino acids. Trimming took off 6 bases at V and 8 bases at J, with 22 bases between the two ends.

V and J are TRBV20-1 and TRBJ2-7; TRBD2 agrees at 12 bases. CDR1 is DFQATT, CDR2 SNEGSKA, per germline (reference sequence). Unmatched junction bases numbered 13, after V lost 6 bases and J lost 4 bases. The CDR3 length is 16 residues. DNA of the CDR3: TGCAGTGCAATACTAGCGGGAGGCGAAACTGATTACGAGCAGTACTTC. Translation: CSAILAGGETDYEQYF.

This chain links TRBV12-3 or TRBV12-4 with TRBJ2-1, with D hard to call. With 6 bases removed from V and 15 bases from J, the gap between germline ends came to 18 bases. This CDR3 is built from 12 residues. The CDR3 nucleotides are TGTGCCAGCAGCCCTCCGTTTAAGGTTGGGTTCTTC. Protein: CASSPPFKVGFF.

This clonotype was counted only a few times. This chain links TRBV7-6 with TRBJ1-2; D perhaps matches TRBD1 (5 bases). The CDR3 length is 14 residues. V gave up 5 bases and J gave up 4 bases, with 14 bases separating them. CDR1 and CDR2 from the germline V gene are SGHVS and FNYEAQ. CDR3 amino acids: CASSAGGGGYGYTF. CDR3 bases: TGTGCCAGCAGCGCCGGTGGGGGTGGCTATGGCTACACCTTC.

The chain couples TRBV6-5 to TRBJ2-7; unclear D gene. Trimming took 6 bases from V and 4 from J, leaving 7 bases between them. The CDR3 length is 11 residues. Germline CDR1 and CDR2: MNHEY and SVGAGI. The CDR3 spells CASRGRYEQYF. The CDR3 region has the DNA TGTGCCAGCAGGGGCAGGTACGAGCAGTACTTC.

The rearrangement joins TRBV18 to TRBJ2-5; TRBD1 matches 7 bases. J was trimmed by 5 bases and V by 3 bases; bases with no gene match: 9. Germline V lookup: CDR1 KGHSH, CDR2 LQKENI. This CDR3 is built from 15 residues. The CDR3 loop reads CASSPDSGGRETQYF. The CDR3, as DNA: TGTGCCAGCTCACCGGATTCAGGGGGTCGGGAGACCCAGTACTTC.

The J gene is TRBJ2-5, the V gene TRBV20-1; D is unresolved. The germline V gene encodes CDR1 DFQATT and CDR2 SNEGSKA (reference sequence). There are 12 residues in the CDR3. Trimming took 6 bases from V and 7 from J, leaving 15 bases between them. The CDR3: CSAARSIGTQYF. DNA of the CDR3: TGCAGTGCCGCACGGTCAATTGGGACCCAGTACTTC.

This clonotype was recorded many times. This sequence joins TRBV12-3 or TRBV12-4 and TRBJ2-3, with 7 bases fitting TRBD2. V shed 1 base, J shed 6 bases, and the junction held 4 bases outside the gene matches. The CDR3 has 14 residues. This chain's CDR3 is CASSLGTSADTQYF. The CDR3, as DNA: TGTGCCAGCAGTTTAGGTACTAGCGCGGATACGCAGTATTTT.

The V gene is TRBV7-8, the J gene TRBJ2-5; no definite D call. Trimming took 7 bases from V and 5 from J, leaving 32 bases between them. CDR3 length: 19 residues. Germline CDR1 is SGHVS and CDR2 is FQNEAQ. CDR3 DNA: TGTGCCAGCATCCCCCCCAGGTTTTTTTCCACTACGGCCTGGGAGACCCAGTACTTC. Protein product: CASIPPRFFSTTAWETQYF.

The gene calls are TRBV5-5 and TRBJ2-1, with 7 bases matching TRBD2. The CDR3 consists of 16 residues. Trimming took 0 bases from V and 0 from J; bases not matched to a gene: 3. Germline V CDR1 and CDR2: SGHKS, YYEKEE (reference sequence). The CDR3 DNA reads as TGTGCCAGCAGCTTGGGACTAGCTACCTCCTACAATGAGCAGTTCTTC. It is translated as CASSLGLATSYNEQFF.

This clonotype was seen more than once but under ten times. The chain links TRBV6-2 or TRBV6-3 to TRBJ2-7; the D is unclear. From germline, CDR1 is MNHEY and CDR2 SVGEGT. Trimming stripped 2 bases from V and 4 bases from J, with 6 bases between. This CDR3 contains 12 residues. CDR3 amino acids: CASSYIGYEQYF. CDR3 bases: TGTGCCAGCAGTTACATTGGATACGAGCAGTACTTC.

This clonotype has more than one count but fewer than ten. This rearrangement joins TRBV9 to TRBJ2-7, with D perhaps TRBD1 or TRBD2 (5 bases each). Trimming took off 3 bases at V and 0 bases at J, with 16 bases between the two ends. Germline-derived CDR1 and CDR2 are SGDLS and YYNGEE. The CDR3 spans 16 residues. This CDR3 is CASSGDGPGSSYEQYF. The CDR3 region has the DNA TGTGCCAGCAGCGGGGACGGGCCCGGCAGCTCCTACGAGCAGTACTTC.

This clonotype was counted at least ten times. The V and J genes are TRBV5-1 and TRBJ2-7; tentatively, D is TRBD1 (5 bases). The germline V gene has CDR1 SGHRS and CDR2 YFSETQ. The CDR3 is made up of 13 amino acids. V lost 4 bases and J 1 base, leaving 9 bases between the germline ends. The CDR3 bases are TGCGCCAGCAGCCCAGGGTCGTCCTACGAGCAGTACTTC. Its translation is CASSPGSSYEQYF.

This chain uses TRBV7-2 with TRBJ1-3; perhaps TRBD1 as D (5 bases). The CDR3 contains 14 residues. V gave up 5 bases and J gave up 0 bases, with 8 bases separating them. Germline CDR1 SGHTA, CDR2 FQGNSA. CDR3 in amino acids: CASSLDSSGNTIYF. CDR3 DNA sequence: TGTGCCAGCAGCCTCGACAGCTCTGGAAACACCATATATTTT.

This sequence joins TRBV18 and TRBJ2-5, with 8 bases aligning to TRBD1. Trimming removed 0 bases from V and 1 base from J; junction bases left unmatched: 4. CDR3 length: 16 amino acids. CDR1 is KGHSH and CDR2 is LQKENI in the germline V gene. The CDR3 region is CASSPPIGQGQETQYF. In DNA form, the CDR3 reads TGTGCCAGCTCACCACCTATAGGACAGGGCCAAGAGACCCAGTACTTC.

The rearrangement uses TRBV5-1 and TRBJ2-7; TRBD1 might be the D (5 bases). CDR1 is SGHRS, CDR2 YFSETQ, per germline. This CDR3 spans 14 amino acids. V was pared by 4 bases and J by 0 bases, with 11 bases between. The CDR3 sequence is CASSATVSSYEQYF. The CDR3 nucleotides are TGCGCCAGCAGCGCGACAGTTAGCTCCTACGAGCAGTACTTC. Full variable domain (remainder filled in from reference TRBV5-1 and TRBJ2-7): KAGVTQTPRYLIKTRGQQVTLSCSPISGHRSVSWYQQTPGQGLQFLFEYFSETQRNKGNFPGRFSGRQFSNSRSEMNVSTLELGDSALYLCASSATVSSYEQYFGPGTRLTVT.

This clonotype was seen many times. The chain uses TRBV20-1 and TRBJ2-4; no definite D call. The CDR3 totals 10 residues. The V end was cut by 7 bases, the J end by 8 bases, with 9 bases between. Germline CDR1 is DFQATT and CDR2 is SNEGSKA (reference sequence). The CDR3 is CSVGFDIQYF. The CDR3 nucleotides read TGCAGTGTTGGGTTCGACATTCAGTACTTC.

The rearrangement uses TRBV7-7 and TRBJ2-3, with D possibly being TRBD2 (5 bases). The CDR3 covers 15 residues. Trimming pared 5 bases from V and 1 base from J, leaving 13 bases between. Germline loops: CDR1 SSHAT, CDR2 FNYEAQ (reference sequence). CDR3 in amino acids: CASSPLGSGTDTQYF. The CDR3, as DNA: TGTGCCAGCAGCCCACTGGGTAGCGGCACAGATACGCAGTATTTT.

In this sample, this clonotype turned up a few times. The chain uses TRBV2 and TRBJ1-2; D possibly corresponds to TRBD1 (6 bases). CDR3 length: 13 residues. V gave up 8 bases and J gave up 0 bases, with 10 bases separating them. Per the germline V gene, CDR1 is SNHLY and CDR2 is FYNNEI. The DNA of the CDR3 is TGTGCCAGCGAAGGACAGACTAACTATGGCTACACCTTC. Its translation is CASEGQTNYGYTF.

This clonotype was recorded a few times. The V call is TRBV5-1, the J call TRBJ2-3; D remains unclear. This CDR3 has 15 amino acids. Per the germline V gene, CDR1 is SGHRS and CDR2 is YFSETQ. Trimming cost V 4 bases and J 6 bases, with 18 bases left between them. The CDR3 loop is CASSQDPNTSDTQYF. The CDR3, as DNA: TGCGCCAGCAGCCAAGACCCTAACACGTCGGATACGCAGTATTTT.

This clonotype has only a few counts. The V call is TRBV27, the J call TRBJ2-5; 8 positions agree with TRBD1. This CDR3 has 19 amino acids. Trimming took 2 bases from V and 1 from J; bases not matched to a gene: 15. Germline V CDR1 and CDR2: MNHEY, SMNVEV (reference sequence). CDR3 sequence reads: CASSLKFRSDRASQETQYF. CDR3 sequence (DNA): TGTGCCAGCAGTTTAAAATTTAGATCGGACAGGGCTTCCCAAGAGACCCAGTACTTC.

This clonotype was counted only a few times. The chain joins TRBV5-1 to TRBJ2-2; no definite D call. The germline V and J ends were trimmed by 5 bases and 5 bases, with 22 bases remaining between them. This CDR3 has 17 residues. The germline V gene encodes CDR1 SGHRS and CDR2 YFSETQ. In DNA, the CDR3 is TGCGCCAGCAGAAATAACATCCAATCTGTCCAAACCGGGGAGCTGTTTTTT. Its translation is CASRNNIQSVQTGELFF.

The rearrangement uses TRBV12-3 or TRBV12-4 and TRBJ2-3; possibly TRBD2 for D (6 bases). The CDR3 is 18 amino acids. The V end was cut by 8 bases, the J end by 2 bases, with 26 bases between. Here the CDR3 reads CASAPGRRDSTSTDTQYF. CDR3 nucleotides: TGTGCCAGCGCACCGGGACGCCGGGACTCCACCTCCACAGATACGCAGTATTTT.

This clonotype was seen only a few times. This chain uses TRBV7-2 with TRBJ2-7; D uncertain. The V gene's germline CDR1 is SGHTA and CDR2 FQGNSA. The V gene lost 1 base and the J gene lost 7 bases, with 14 bases spanning the gap. The CDR3 loop spans 14 amino acids. CDR3 in amino acids: CASSLVWGGLEQYF. The CDR3 DNA reads TGTGCCAGCAGCTTAGTGTGGGGTGGTTTAGAGCAGTACTTC.

This chain uses TRBV7-9 with TRBJ2-6; D might be TRBD1 (6 bases). The germline CDR1 and CDR2 sequences are SEHNR and FQNEAQ (reference sequence). V gave up 3 bases and J gave up 4 bases, with 10 bases separating them. The CDR3 length is 15 residues. CDR3: CASSFTGTGANVLTF. The CDR3 DNA is TGTGCCAGCAGCTTCACAGGGACCGGGGCCAACGTCCTGACTTTC.

The J gene is TRBJ2-2, the V gene TRBV5-1, with 7 bases identical to TRBD1. Germline CDR1 SGHRS, CDR2 YFSETQ. The CDR3 totals 15 residues. V dropped 1 base and J dropped 4; count of bases not matched to a gene: 4. The CDR3 reads CASSLTGDPTGELFF. CDR3 nucleotide sequence: TGCGCCAGCAGCTTGACAGGGGATCCCACCGGGGAGCTGTTTTTT.

This clonotype was picked up a small number of times. The rearrangement links TRBV12-3 or TRBV12-4 to TRBJ1-5; the D gene is possibly TRBD1 (6 bases). Trimming cost V 6 bases and J 4 bases, with 16 bases left between them. The CDR3 is 15 residues long. The CDR3 sequence: CASSTRTAGNQPQHF. The CDR3 region has the DNA TGTGCCAGCAGCACCCGGACAGCGGGTAATCAGCCCCAGCATTTT.